These T cell receptor beta chains were read from a single sample in a study of blood T cell repertoires in COVID-19. Data came from immunoSEQ multiplex PCR; TCRdb stores just in-frame clones and leaves some out. The profile covers tens of thousands of clones, with around 87% appearing a single time and 3% taken by the ten largest. The sequenced sample consisted of peripheral blood. Receptors were obtained from a woman in her forties or fifties with active or convalescent COVID-19. Both conserved end residues are part of each CDR3. The order of the fields is D gene, clone size, V gene, J gene, CDR3 protein, CDR3 DNA. A D gene is named only where the DNA matches it firmly. Not all rows give a size; the values are once, few, many and, for expanded clones, a class.

TRBD1,.,TRBV28,TRBJ2-2,CASRAGGTGELFF,TGTGCCAGCAGGGCAGGGGGAACCGGGGAGCTGTTTTTT
TRBD1,.,TRBV9,TRBJ1-1,CASSPGQVRAEAFF,TGTGCCAGCAGCCCGGGACAGGTTAGGGCTGAAGCTTTCTTT
.,.,TRBV6-6,TRBJ1-5,CASTPVGGGNQPQHF,TGTGCCAGCACCCCGGTGGGGGGGGGCAATCAGCCCCAGCATTTT
.,.,TRBV5-4,TRBJ1-2,CASSLEQPYGYTF,TGTGCCAGCAGCTTGGAACAGCCCTATGGCTACACCTTC
TRBD1,.,TRBV29-1,TRBJ1-3,CSVNRGGNTIYF,TGCAGCGTTAACAGGGGTGGAAACACCATATATTTT
.,.,TRBV7-2,TRBJ1-2,CASSLDHMLNYGYTF,TGTGCCAGCAGCTTAGATCACATGCTCAACTATGGCTACACCTTC
TRBD1,.,TRBV4-1,TRBJ1-1,CASSQMGTVEAFF,TGCGCCAGCAGCCAGATGGGGACAGTCGAAGCTTTCTTT
.,.,TRBV1,TRBJ2-3,CTSSQVTSGGPSKSNTQYF,TGCACCAGCAGCCAAGTGACTAGCGGGGGGCCCTCGAAGTCAAATACGCAGTATTTT
TRBD1,.,TRBV6-5,TRBJ1-5,CASRRDRGSNQPQHF,TGTGCCAGCAGGCGGGACAGGGGGAGCAATCAGCCCCAGCATTTT
.,.,TRBV7-6,TRBJ1-3,CASSLAGREVDGNTIYF,TGTGCCAGCAGCTTAGCGGGAAGGGAGGTTGATGGAAACACCATATATTTT
.,.,TRBV6-5,TRBJ2-5,CASSYSITTETQYF,TGTGCCAGCAGTTACTCGATCACTACGGAGACCCAGTACTTC
.,few,TRBV28,TRBJ1-1,CASSYVRQEAFF,TGTGCCAGCAGTTATGTCCGACAGGAAGCTTTCTTT
TRBD2,.,TRBV19,TRBJ2-3,CASSTIKRGGWTDTQYF,TGTGCCAGTAGTACTATCAAGCGGGGGGGGTGGACAGATACGCAGTATTTT
TRBD2,.,TRBV30,TRBJ2-5,CAWSVRGLAGRETQYF,TGTGCCTGGAGTGTAAGAGGACTAGCGGGGAGAGAGACCCAGTACTTC
TRBD1,.,TRBV29-1,TRBJ2-2,CSVQGAGGELFF,TGCAGCGTACAGGGGGCCGGCGGGGAGCTGTTTTTT
TRBD1,.,TRBV30,TRBJ1-2,CAWSAPGQGFYGYTF,TGTGCCTGGAGTGCTCCGGGACAGGGGTTCTATGGCTACACCTTC
TRBD1,.,TRBV5-1,TRBJ1-2,CASSLDGQDLRNYGYTF,TGCGCCAGCAGCTTGGACGGACAGGACCTAAGGAACTATGGCTACACCTTC
TRBD2,.,TRBV5-4,TRBJ2-1,CASSFLAGVVSEQFF,TGTGCCAGCAGCTTCTTAGCGGGGGTCGTGAGTGAGCAGTTCTTC
.,.,TRBV18,TRBJ2-5,CASSPMRNQETQYF,TGTGCCAGCTCACCAATGCGGAATCAAGAGACCCAGTACTTC
.,.,TRBV6-5,TRBJ1-6,CASSYSSGAGGSPLHF,TGTGCCAGCAGTTACTCATCAGGGGCCGGTGGTTCACCCCTCCACTTT
.,few,TRBV5-6,TRBJ1-6,CASSLAVAGFSYNSPLHF,TGTGCCAGCAGCTTGGCCGTAGCCGGCTTCTCCTATAATTCACCCCTCCACTTT
.,.,TRBV19,TRBJ1-1,CAGGKGSNTEAFF,TGTGCGGGAGGCAAAGGTTCGAACACTGAAGCTTTCTTT
.,.,TRBV6-5,TRBJ2-7,CASGRGDEQYF,TGTGCCAGCGGCAGGGGTGACGAGCAGTACTTC
.,.,TRBV19,TRBJ1-2,CASSLQGYGYTF,TGTGCCAGTAGTCTTCAGGGATATGGCTACACCTTC
TRBD1,.,TRBV7-3,TRBJ1-1,CASSATGAGEAFF,TGTGCCAGCAGTGCCACAGGGGCGGGAGAAGCTTTCTTT
TRBD1,.,TRBV2,TRBJ1-3,CASRTGGVGNTIYF,TGTGCCAGCCGAACAGGGGGCGTTGGAAACACCATATATTTT
TRBD2,.,TRBV19,TRBJ2-1,CASSPGGPPRVSSYNEQFF,TGTGCCAGTAGTCCGGGGGGTCCACCGAGAGTTAGCTCCTACAATGAGCAGTTCTTC
.,.,TRBV2,TRBJ1-1,CASSERGTNTEAFF,TGTGCCAGCAGTGAAAGGGGCACGAACACTGAAGCTTTCTTT
TRBD1,.,TRBV6-5,TRBJ1-4,CASSYRPGQGNEKLFF,TGTGCCAGCAGTTACCGACCGGGACAGGGCAATGAAAAACTGTTTTTT
.,.,TRBV19,TRBJ2-1,CASSILAGAPNEQFF,TGTGCCAGTAGTATTTTGGCGGGGGCACCCAATGAGCAGTTCTTC
TRBD1,.,TRBV5-1,TRBJ2-1,CASSSGEGQGTFF,TGCGCCAGCAGCTCGGGTGAGGGACAGGGGACGTTCTTC
.,.,TRBV14,TRBJ2-4,CASSQDWRNIQYF,TGTGCCAGCAGCCAAGACTGGCGGAACATTCAGTACTTC